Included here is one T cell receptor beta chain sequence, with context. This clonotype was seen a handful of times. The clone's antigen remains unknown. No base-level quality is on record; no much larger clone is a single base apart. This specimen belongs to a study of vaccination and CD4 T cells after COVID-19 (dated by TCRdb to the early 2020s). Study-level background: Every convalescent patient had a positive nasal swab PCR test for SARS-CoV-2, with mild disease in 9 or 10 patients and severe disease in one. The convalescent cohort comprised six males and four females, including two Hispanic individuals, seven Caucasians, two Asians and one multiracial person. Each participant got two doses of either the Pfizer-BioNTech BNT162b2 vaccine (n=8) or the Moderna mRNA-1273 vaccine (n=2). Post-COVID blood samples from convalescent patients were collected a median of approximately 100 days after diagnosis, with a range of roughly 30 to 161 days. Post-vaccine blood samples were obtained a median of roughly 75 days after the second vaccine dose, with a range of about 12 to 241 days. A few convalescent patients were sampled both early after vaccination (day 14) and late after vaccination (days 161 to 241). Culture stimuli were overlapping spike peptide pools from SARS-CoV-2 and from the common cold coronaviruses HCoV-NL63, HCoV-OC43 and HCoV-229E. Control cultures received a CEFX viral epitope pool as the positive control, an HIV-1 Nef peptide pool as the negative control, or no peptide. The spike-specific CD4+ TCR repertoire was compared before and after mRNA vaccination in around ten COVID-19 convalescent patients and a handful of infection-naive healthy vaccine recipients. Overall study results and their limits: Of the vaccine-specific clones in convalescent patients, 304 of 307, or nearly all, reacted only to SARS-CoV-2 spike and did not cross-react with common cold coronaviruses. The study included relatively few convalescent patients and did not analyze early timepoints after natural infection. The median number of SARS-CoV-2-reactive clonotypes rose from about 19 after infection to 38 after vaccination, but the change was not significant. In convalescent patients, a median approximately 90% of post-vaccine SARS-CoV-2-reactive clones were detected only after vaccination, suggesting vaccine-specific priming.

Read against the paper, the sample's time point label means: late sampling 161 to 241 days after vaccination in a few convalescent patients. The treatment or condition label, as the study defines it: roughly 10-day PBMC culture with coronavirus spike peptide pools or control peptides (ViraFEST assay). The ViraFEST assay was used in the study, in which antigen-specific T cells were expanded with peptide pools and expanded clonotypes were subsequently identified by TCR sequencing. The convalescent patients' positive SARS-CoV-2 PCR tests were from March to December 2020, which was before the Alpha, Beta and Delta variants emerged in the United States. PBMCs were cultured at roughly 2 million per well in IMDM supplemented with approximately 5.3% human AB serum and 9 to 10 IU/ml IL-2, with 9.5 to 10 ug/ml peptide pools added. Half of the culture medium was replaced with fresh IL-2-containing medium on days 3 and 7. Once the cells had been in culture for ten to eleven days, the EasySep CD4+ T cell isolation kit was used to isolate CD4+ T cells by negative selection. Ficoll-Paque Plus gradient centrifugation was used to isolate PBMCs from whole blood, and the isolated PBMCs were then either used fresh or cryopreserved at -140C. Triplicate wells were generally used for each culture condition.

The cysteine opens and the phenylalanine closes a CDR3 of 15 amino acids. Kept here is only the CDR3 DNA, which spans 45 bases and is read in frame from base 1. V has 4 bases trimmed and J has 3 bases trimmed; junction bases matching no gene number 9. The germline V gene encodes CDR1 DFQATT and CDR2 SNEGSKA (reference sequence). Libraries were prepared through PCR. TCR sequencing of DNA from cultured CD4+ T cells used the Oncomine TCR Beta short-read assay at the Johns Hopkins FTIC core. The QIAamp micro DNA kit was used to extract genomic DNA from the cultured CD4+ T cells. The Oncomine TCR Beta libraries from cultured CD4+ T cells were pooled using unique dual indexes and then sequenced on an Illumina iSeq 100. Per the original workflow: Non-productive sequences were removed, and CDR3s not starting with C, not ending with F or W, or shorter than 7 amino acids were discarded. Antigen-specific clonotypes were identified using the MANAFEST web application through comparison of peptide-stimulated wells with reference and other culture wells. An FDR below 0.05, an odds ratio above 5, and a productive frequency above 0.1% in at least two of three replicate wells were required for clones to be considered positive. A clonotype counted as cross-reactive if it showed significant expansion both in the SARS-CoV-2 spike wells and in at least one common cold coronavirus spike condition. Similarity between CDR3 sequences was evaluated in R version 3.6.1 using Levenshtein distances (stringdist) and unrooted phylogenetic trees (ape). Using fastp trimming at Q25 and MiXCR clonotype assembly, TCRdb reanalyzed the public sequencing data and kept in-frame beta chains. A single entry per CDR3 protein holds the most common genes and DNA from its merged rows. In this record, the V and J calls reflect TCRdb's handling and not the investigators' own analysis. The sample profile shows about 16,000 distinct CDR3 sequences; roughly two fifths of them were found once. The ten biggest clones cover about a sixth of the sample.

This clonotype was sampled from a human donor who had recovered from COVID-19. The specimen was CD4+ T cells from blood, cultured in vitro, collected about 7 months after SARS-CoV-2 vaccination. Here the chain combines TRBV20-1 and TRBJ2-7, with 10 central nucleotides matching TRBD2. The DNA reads TGCAGTGCTACCTCCCCTAGCGGGGGAAACTACGAGCAGTACTTC. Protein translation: CSATSPSGGNYEQYF.